The clone carrying this T cell receptor beta chain appeared once. No antigen is known for it. One end of the junction varies from germline; a read error may be responsible. PCR was performed using 60 Vbeta and 13 Jbeta primers. Using immunoSEQ multiplex PCR, the repertoire was profiled, and TCRdb retains in-frame clones only, with some absent. This table holds approximately 52,000 clones, approximately 71% found once. The sample comes from a study of cytomegalovirus exposure and HLA in healthy donors. Study results and caveats: TCR beta chain V- and J-gene trimming was linked, in a later analysis, to a missense variant in DCLRE1C. In vitro testing confirmed a few CMV-associated chains as specific for CMV antigens. Excluded: some indistinguishable V segments such as TRBV6-2 and TRBV6-3.

Although they were nominally healthy when sampled, donors likely had unrecorded immune exposures. The CDR3 runs to 13 residues. Germline assignment: CDR1 MGHDK and CDR2 SYGVNS. The sequenced sample was PBMCs. The V gene is TRBV25-1, the J gene TRBJ1-5; no definite D call. This clonotype originated in a man aged 40-50 years in good health and CMV-seropositive. CDR3 sequence: CAGSDGRYQPQHF. The CDR3 region has the DNA TGTGCCGGCAGTGATGGGAGATATCAGCCCCAGCATTTT. Full variable domain (remainder filled in from reference TRBV25-1 and TRBJ1-5): EADIYQTPRYLVIGTGKKITLECSQTMGHDKMYWYQQDPGMELHLIHYSYGVNSTEKGDLSSESTVSRIRTEHFPLTLESARPSHTSQYLCAGSDGRYQPQHFGDGTRLSIL.